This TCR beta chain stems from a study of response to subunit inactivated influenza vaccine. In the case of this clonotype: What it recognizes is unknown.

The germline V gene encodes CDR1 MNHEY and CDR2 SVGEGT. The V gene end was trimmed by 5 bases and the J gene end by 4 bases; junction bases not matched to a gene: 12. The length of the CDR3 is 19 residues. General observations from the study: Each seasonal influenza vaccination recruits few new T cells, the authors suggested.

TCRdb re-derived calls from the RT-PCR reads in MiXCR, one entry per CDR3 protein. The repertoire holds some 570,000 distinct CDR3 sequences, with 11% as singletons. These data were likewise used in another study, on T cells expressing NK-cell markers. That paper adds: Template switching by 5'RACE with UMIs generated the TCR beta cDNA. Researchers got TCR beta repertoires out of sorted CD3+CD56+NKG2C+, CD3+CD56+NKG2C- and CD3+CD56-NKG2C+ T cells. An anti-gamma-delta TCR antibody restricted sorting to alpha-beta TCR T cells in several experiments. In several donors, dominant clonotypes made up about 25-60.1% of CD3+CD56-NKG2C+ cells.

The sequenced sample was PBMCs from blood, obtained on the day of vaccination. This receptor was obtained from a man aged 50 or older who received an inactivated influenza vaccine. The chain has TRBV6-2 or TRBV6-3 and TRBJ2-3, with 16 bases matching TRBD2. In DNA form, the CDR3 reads TGTGCCAGCAGTCCACCGGGACTAGCGGGAGGGCCATCGGCAGATACGCAGTATTTT. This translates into CASSPPGLAGGPSADTQYF.